Sequencing of this T cell receptor (beta chain) was carried out in a study of cytomegalovirus exposure and HLA in healthy donors. At the level of the study: A data release that came early held approximately 85 million unique TCRs from HLA-typed donors.

The PCR had 60 Vbeta and 13 Jbeta primers. The table came from immunoSEQ multiplex PCR; TCRdb's copy has only in-frame clones and leaves some out. Here the sample spans about 150,000 clones, around 84% being singletons. Germline V gene lookup returns CDR1 LNHDA and CDR2 SQIVND (reference sequence). The CDR3 sequence is 14 residues long. J gave up 2 bases and V 6 bases, and 5 bases lay outside the gene matches. This TCR came from a woman between 40 and 55 years old in good health and CMV-seropositive. This chain links TRBV19 with TRBJ2-7; 9 bases map to TRBD2. Sequencing was done on a sample of PBMCs. Here the CDR3 DNA reads TGTGCCAGTAGGGGCGGGAGGGCGCCCTACGAGCAGTACTTC. Encoded protein: CASRGGRAPYEQYF. The full variable domain, with the rest looked up from reference TRBV19 and TRBJ2-7, is DGGITQSPKYLFRKEGQNVTLSCEQNLNHDAMYWYRQDPGQGLRLIYYSQIVNDFQKGDIAEGYSVSREKKESFPLTVTSAQKNPTAFYLCASRGGRAPYEQYFGPGTRLTVT.